This paragraph covers one T cell receptor (beta chain) sequence. Its antigen is as yet unknown. The data originate from a study of beta chain features in type 1 diabetes. Study results and caveats: Type 1 diabetes patients had TCRB CDR3s that were shorter (moderately but significantly so) in all four CD4+ subsets.

All of the isolated RNA was reverse transcribed, so expressed TCRB transcripts were sequenced. This table comes from immunoSEQ multiplex PCR, and its TCRdb copy is limited to in-frame clones, with some not included. The data hold hundreds of thousands of clones, with around an eighth observed a single time. This CDR3 contains 15 residues. Trimming left V 0 bases short and J 8 bases short, with 15 bases between. In germline, CDR1 is LGHNA, CDR2 YSLEER. V gene TRBV4-3 combines with J gene TRBJ2-3; tentative D call: TRBD1 (5 bases). Input material: naive CD4+ T cells from blood. The sequence was obtained from a young woman with type 1 diabetes. CDR3 residues: CASSQDPREGATQYF. CDR3 bases: TGCGCCAGCAGCCAAGATCCCAGGGAAGGGGCTACGCAGTATTTT.